This T cell receptor (beta chain) was identified in a study of radiotherapy plus CTLA-4 blockade in lung cancer (dated by TCRdb to 2016 to 2019). With regard to the full study: Among the enrolled patients, 18% had an objective response, and 31% reached disease control. Study-wide conclusions, independent of this receptor: Increased serum interferon-beta after radiation, together with early dynamic changes in blood T cell clones, were reported to be the strongest predictors of response. After treatment with radiotherapy and ipilimumab, TCR clones that came from tumors expanded in the peripheral blood.

The germline V gene yields SGHTA for CDR1 and FQGTGA for CDR2. The CDR3 runs 16 residues from the cysteine to the phenylalanine. Only CDR3 DNA is held: 48 bases, read in frame from base 1. V and J are trimmed by 5 bases and 9 bases, and the gene matches miss 15 bases of the junction. In this study, focal radiation therapy paired with CTLA-4 blockade (ipilimumab) was tested in patients who had chemo-refractory metastatic non-small-cell lung cancer. Receptor amplification or capture employed the immunoSEQ multiplex PCR assay. This immuneACCESS table, as held by TCRdb, lists in-frame sequences with V and J called but not all clones. Of the missing ones, under half trace to an unresolved V gene in checked studies; the others have no known cause. In all, the sample holds 15,000 to 20,000 clones, and around 88% of those were seen once. About a quarter of the sample goes to the ten largest clones. As to this clone: This receptor's antigen is unknown. Base qualities are not at hand, and no much larger clone is one base apart.

In this chain, TRBV7-3 is recombined with TRBJ2-4; 8 central nucleotides agree with TRBD2. The sequencing used peripheral blood, collected from a patient treated with radiotherapy plus ipilimumab. The receptor comes from a human donor with non-small cell lung cancer whose response to radiotherapy plus ipilimumab could not be evaluated. The DNA sequence follows: TGTGCCAGCAGCAAGGGCGGAGCGGGAGTCGACTTCATTCAGTACTTC. It encodes CASSKGGAGVDFIQYF.